The 30 T cell receptor beta chains below were found in one sample sequenced in a study of CD8+CD57+ T cells in acquired aplastic anemia. For sequencing, patients were chosen who had shown expansion of CD8+CD57+ cells by flow cytometry. Profiling that covered TCR beta VDJ and CDR3 relied on genomic DNA as its template. From the reads, TCRdb called clonotypes with MiXCR, one entry per CDR3 protein. The data contain about 160,000 distinct CDR3 sequences, 40% to 55% of them seen just once; the ten biggest clones take up under 3.5%. The sample was sorted CD4+, CD8+, or CD8+CD57+ T cells (not recorded which) from PBMCs. The receptors were sampled from a human donor with aplastic anemia.

The gene calls are TRBV2 and TRBJ2-2; TRBD1 might be the D (6 bases). Looked up from germline, CDR1 is SNHLY and CDR2 is FYNNEI. This CDR3 has 15 residues. Trimming removed 6 bases at V and 3 bases at J, with 14 bases between. CDR3 sequence reads: CASSPDSSYTGELFF. The DNA for the CDR3 is TGTGCCAGCAGCCCGGACAGCTCCTACACCGGGGAGCTGTTTTTT.

The chain joins TRBV15 to TRBJ2-7; TRBD1 is a possible D gene (6 bases). The germline CDR1 and CDR2 sequences are LNHNV and YYDKDF (reference sequence). This CDR3 has 16 residues. The ends were cut back, 0 bases at V and 2 bases at J, with 14 bases in the middle. CDR3 in DNA: TGTGCCACCAGCAGAGATCTGGGACAATCACCCTACGAGCAGTACTTC. It encodes CATSRDLGQSPYEQYF. Using reference TRBV15 and TRBJ2-7 for the parts outside the CDR3, the full variable domain is DAMVIQNPRYQVTQFGKPVTLSCSQTLNHNVMYWYQQKSSQAPKLLFHYYDKDFNNEADTPDNFQSRRPNTSFCFLDIRSPGLGDTAMYLCATSRDLGQSPYEQYFGPGTRLTVT.

The chain uses TRBV2 and TRBJ1-6; perhaps TRBD1 as D (5 bases). CDR3 length: 11 residues. The germline V gene has CDR1 SNHLY and CDR2 FYNNEI. In nucleotides, the CDR3 is TGTGCGGGGGGATTCAATTCACCCCTCCACTTT. Translating it yields CAGGFNSPLHF.

The chain links TRBV19 to TRBJ2-5; perhaps D is TRBD1 or TRBD2 (6 bases each). Germline CDR1 LNHDA, CDR2 SQIVND (reference sequence). This CDR3 is built from 14 residues. V was shortened by 9 bases and J by 5 bases, with 19 bases between the two germline ends. The CDR3 sequence is CASSQNTGRETQYF. In DNA, the CDR3 is TGTGCCAGCTCACAAAATACAGGGAGGGAGACCCAGTACTTC.

The chain employs TRBV6-2 or TRBV6-3 and TRBJ2-5; the D is unclear. This CDR3 contains 11 residues. Germline values: CDR1 MNHEY, CDR2 SVGEGT. V dropped 5 bases and J dropped 6 bases, with 7 bases sitting between them. Here the CDR3 DNA reads TGTGCCAGCAGTCCCCGAAAGACCCAGTACTTC. This gives the protein CASSPRKTQYF.

The rearrangement joins TRBV29-1 to TRBJ2-7, with a weak D call TRBD1 (6 bases). This CDR3 has 12 residues. V was trimmed by 6 bases and J by 5 bases, leaving 14 bases between them. Germline CDR1 is SQVTM and CDR2 is ANQGSEA. This chain's CDR3 is CSVVTGWDEQYF. The CDR3 coding sequence is TGCAGCGTCGTGACAGGATGGGACGAGCAGTACTTC.

This rearrangement joins TRBV10-3 to TRBJ1-2; TRBD1 agrees at 8 bases. There are 14 residues in the CDR3. Germline V lookup: CDR1 ENHRY, CDR2 SYGVKD. Trimming cost V 6 bases and J 2 bases; bases outside gene matches: 5. The CDR3 loop reads CAIRITGGNYGYTF. CDR3 DNA: TGTGCCATCAGAATTACAGGGGGAAACTATGGCTACACCTTC.

Of note for this clonotype: Its ends do not fully match the called genes, so a read error is possible. The chain couples TRBV10-1 to TRBJ2-4; D is possibly TRBD1 (6 bases). The CDR3 runs 16 residues. The germline V gene encodes CDR1 WNHNN and CDR2 SYGVQD (reference sequence). As DNA, the CDR3 is TGCACCAGCAAGGCTCTTACAGGGTGGTGGATGAACATTCGGTACTTC. Amino acid sequence: CTSKALTGWWMNIRYF.

This clonotype was counted ten times or more. This chain uses TRBV15 with TRBJ2-5; D call uncertain. The ends were cut back, 0 bases at V and 5 bases at J, with 7 bases in the middle. Germline values: CDR1 LNHNV, CDR2 YYDKDF (reference sequence). The CDR3 has 13 residues. This CDR3 reads CATSRDPGETQYF. In nucleotides, the CDR3 is TGTGCCACCAGCAGAGATCCTGGGGAGACCCAGTACTTC.

This clonotype was counted between two and nine times. A much more abundant neighbour one base away suggests this may be a read error. V usage is TRBV14 and J usage is TRBJ2-3; D call uncertain. This CDR3 region has 11 residues. The germline gives CDR1 SGHDN, CDR2 FVKESK. Trimming removed 1 base from V and 6 bases from J, with 2 bases in between. CDR3 in amino acids: CASSQVDTQYF. The CDR3 nucleotides are TGTGCCAGCAGCCAAGTGGATACGCAGTATTTT.

V and J are TRBV2 and TRBJ1-5; D possibly corresponds to TRBD1 (6 bases). V lost 7 bases, J lost 11 bases, and 18 bases lay in between. Germline V gives CDR1 SNHLY, CDR2 FYNNEI. CDR3 length: 13 residues. The CDR3 sequence is CASKKGGERSQHF. The CDR3 region has the DNA TGTGCCAGCAAGAAGGGGGGCGAACGGTCCCAGCATTTT.

This clonotype was counted ten times or more. This chain links TRBV5-6 with TRBJ2-2; D is undetermined. The CDR3 length is 14 residues. V lost 0 bases, J lost 5 bases, and 8 bases lay in between. CDR1 and CDR2 from the germline V gene are SGHDT and YYEEEE. CDR3 region: CASSLARTTGELFF. In DNA form, the CDR3 reads TGTGCCAGCAGCTTGGCCAGAACAACCGGGGAGCTGTTTTTT. Looking up the rest from reference TRBV5-6 and TRBJ2-2 gives the full variable domain: DAGVTQSPTHLIKTRGQQVTLRCSPKSGHDTVSWYQQALGQGPQFIFQYYEEEERQRGNFPDRFSGHQFPNYSSELNVNALLLGDSALYLCASSLARTTGELFFGEGSRLTVL.

In regard to this clonotype: One end of the junction fails to match germline, which may point to a read error. J is TRBJ1-6 and V is TRBV7-9; D is possibly TRBD1 (5 bases). Looked up from germline, CDR1 is SEHNR and CDR2 is FQNEAQ (reference sequence). The CDR3 has 14 residues. The CDR3 nucleotides read TGTGCCAGCAGGTCACGGGGGACCAATTCACCCCTCCATTTT. Translating gives CASRSRGTNSPLHF.

In the case of this clonotype: This clone may be a read error of a much larger clone one base away. The genes are TRBV25-1 and TRBJ2-1, with a tentative D call TRBD2 (6 bases). Trimming stripped 9 bases from V and 2 bases from J, with 20 bases between. Germline V gene lookup returns CDR1 MGHDK and CDR2 SYGVNS. CDR3 length equals 16 residues. Written as DNA, the CDR3 is TGTGCCAGTAGTACAAGGGCGGGGAGGACCTACAATGAGCAGTTCTTC. Residues: CASSTRAGRTYNEQFF.

The chain recombines TRBV5-4 with TRBJ2-7; no reliable D call. V was pared by 3 bases and J by 10 bases, with 14 bases between. Looked up from germline, CDR1 is SGHNT and CDR2 is YYREEE (reference sequence). This CDR3 has 12 amino acids. CDR3 residues: CASSSSESAQYF. The CDR3 region has the DNA TGTGCCAGCAGCTCGTCTGAGTCCGCTCAGTACTTC.

The rearrangement links TRBV27 to TRBJ2-7; tentatively, D is TRBD2 (6 bases). CDR1 and CDR2 (germline): MNHEY, SMNVEV (reference sequence). The CDR3 totals 15 residues. The ends were cut back, 5 bases at V and 7 bases at J, with 21 bases in the middle. For the CDR3, the DNA is TGTGCCAGCAGTGCACGAGGGACGGGGGTGAGAGAGCAGTACTTC. Its protein is CASSARGTGVREQYF.

As concerns this clonotype: This may be a read error, as it is one base from a much larger clone. This sequence joins TRBV5-4 and TRBJ1-2; TRBD1 is a possible D gene (5 bases). The germline gives CDR1 SGHNT, CDR2 YYREEE (reference sequence). This CDR3 has 14 residues. The CDR3 DNA reads TGTCCCAGCAGCTTGGCCGGAACAGGCTATGGCTACACCTTC. It encodes CPSSLAGTGYGYTF. Together with reference TRBV5-4 and TRBJ1-2, the CDR3 gives the full variable domain: ETGVTQSPTHLIKTRGQQVTLRCSSQSGHNTVSWYQQALGQGPQFIFQYYREEENGRGNFPPRFSGLQFPNYSSELNVNALELDDSALYLCPSSLAGTGYGYTFGSGTRLTVV.

This clonotype appeared many times. This chain connects TRBV10-2 to TRBJ1-3, with 9 bases identical to TRBD1. Germline V gene lookup returns CDR1 WSHSY and CDR2 SAAADI. Trimming took 1 base from V and 5 from J; bases not matched to a gene: 3. The CDR3 runs to 15 residues. The chain's CDR3 is CASSEFGQGRNTIYF. CDR3 nucleotide sequence: TGCGCCAGCAGTGAGTTTGGACAGGGGAGAAACACCATATATTTT.

This clonotype was seen repeatedly, ten times or more. The chain carries TRBV7-2 and TRBJ2-1; tentative D call: TRBD2 (5 bases). The germline V gene has CDR1 SGHTA and CDR2 FQGNSA. The CDR3 has 12 residues. V lost 0 bases to trimming and J lost 9 bases, with 6 bases between them. The chain's CDR3 is CASSLAEGEQFF. As DNA, the CDR3 is TGTGCCAGCAGCTTAGCAGAGGGTGAGCAGTTCTTC.

This clonotype has a single count. V usage is TRBV29-1 and J usage is TRBJ2-1, with TRBD2 matching 10 bases. Germline values: CDR1 SQVTM, CDR2 ANQGSEA. This CDR3 has 12 residues. The V and J ends lost 8 bases and 13 bases, in that order; junction bases with no gene match: 11. In nucleotides, the CDR3 is TGCAGCCCGGGGGAGCGGGAGGGAACTCAGTTCTTC. The encoded protein is CSPGEREGTQFF.

The CDR3 spells CASSLLHGYTF. CDR3 nucleotides: TGTGCCAGCAGCTTACTTCATGGCTACACCTTC. The chain has TRBV7-6 and TRBJ1-2; unclear D gene. The germline V gene encodes CDR1 SGHVS and CDR2 FNYEAQ. The CDR3 consists of 11 residues. Trimming cost V 2 bases and J 6 bases, with 4 bases left between them.

The table lists this clonotype with many counts. V gene TRBV7-2 combines with J gene TRBJ1-2; no clear D gene. The germline gives CDR1 SGHTA, CDR2 FQGNSA. The length of the CDR3 is 15 residues. Between the trimmed V and J ends, which lost 1 base and 4 bases, there was a span of 13 bases. The CDR3 DNA reads TGTGCCAGCAGCTTAGGCGCCACCAACAGCTATGGCTACACCTTC. Amino acids: CASSLGATNSYGYTF.

This clonotype was seen repeatedly, ten times or more. The chain carries TRBV12-3 or TRBV12-4 and TRBJ2-1; D call uncertain. The CDR3 is made up of 13 amino acids. Trimming left V 6 bases short and J 14 bases short, with 20 bases between. The CDR3 bases are TGTGCCAGCAGGGATAGAAAGGTTCGGCTAAAGTTCTTC. Protein: CASRDRKVRLKFF.

This clonotype was observed once. V gene TRBV11-1 combines with J gene TRBJ2-3; 7 nucleotides line up with TRBD2. The CDR3 length is 17 residues. V was clipped by 1 base and J by 4 bases; unmatched bases: 11. Germline CDR1 reads SGHAT; CDR2 reads FQDESV (reference sequence). CDR3 sequence reads: CASSLEASGSGADTQYF. In DNA form, the CDR3 reads TGTGCCAGCAGCTTAGAGGCTAGCGGCAGTGGGGCAGATACGCAGTATTTT.

The DNA for the CDR3 is TGTGCCAGCAGTAGAGGGGATGGAGCCAAAAACATTCAGTACTTC. It codes for CASSRGDGAKNIQYF. This rearrangement joins TRBV6-1 to TRBJ2-4; D is possibly TRBD1 or TRBD2 (5 bases each). The CDR3 sequence is 15 residues long. Germline loops: CDR1 MNHNS, CDR2 SASEGT. V was shortened by 5 bases and J by 0 bases, with 11 bases between the two germline ends.

The rearrangement uses TRBV19 and TRBJ2-7; 7 bases map to TRBD1. Germline CDR1 and CDR2: LNHDA and SQIVND (reference sequence). V dropped 4 bases and J dropped 4; count of bases not matched to a gene: 13. The CDR3 sequence is 16 residues long. For the CDR3, the DNA is TGTGCCAGTAGTAGCAGTCCGGGACAGCCTTATTACGAGCAGTACTTC. Translating gives CASSSSPGQPYYEQYF.

This clonotype appeared a few times. The chain uses TRBV3-1 and TRBJ1-1; D gene uncertain. Trimming removed 0 bases from V and 6 bases from J, with 14 bases in between. Germline CDR1 LGHDT, CDR2 YNNKEL (reference sequence). CDR3 length equals 15 residues. CDR3 bases: TGTGCCAGCAGCCAAGATTTATTGGCAGGACCTGAAGCTTTCTTT. It yields the protein CASSQDLLAGPEAFF.

This chain uses TRBV7-2 with TRBJ2-7, with 7 bases lining up with TRBD1. This CDR3 has 15 residues. Germline assignment: CDR1 SGHTA and CDR2 FQGNSA. Losses at the gene ends were 1 base for V and 5 bases for J; bases not matched to a gene: 8. The CDR3 protein is CASSLGPGQNHEQYV. The CDR3, as DNA: TGTGCCAGCAGCTTAGGGCCGGGACAGAACCACGAGCAGTACGTC.

The chain has TRBV3-1 and TRBJ1-5, with D unresolved. CDR1 is LGHDT and CDR2 is YNNKEL in the germline V gene (reference sequence). Trimming removed 1 base at V and 2 bases at J, with 9 bases between. The length of the CDR3 is 15 residues. CDR3 nucleotide sequence: TGTGCCAGCAGCCAAGGGTCCTCGGGCAATCAGCCCCAGCATTTT. It encodes CASSQGSSGNQPQHF.

In this sample, this clonotype turned up a few times. The chain combines TRBV2 with TRBJ2-7; no clear D gene. The CDR3 is made up of 14 amino acids. The germline V gene encodes CDR1 SNHLY and CDR2 FYNNEI. Trimming pared 3 bases from V and 1 base from J, leaving 10 bases between. The CDR3 DNA sequence: TGTGCCAGCAGTGACCAGTTTCGATCCTACGAGCAGTACTTC. Translation gives CASSDQFRSYEQYF.